In this sample, the clone carrying this T cell receptor beta chain turned up many times. The data belong to a study of spatial heterogeneity in lung cancer. V gave up 8 bases and J gave up 6 bases, with 13 bases separating them. The CDR3 totals 12 residues. CDR1 and CDR2 (germline): MNHNS, SASEGT. The sample's time point: sample taken at primary tumor resection. MiXCR, applied by TCRdb to the 5' RACE reads, yields one record per CDR3 protein. The table shows around 41,000 distinct CDR3 sequences, with 6.5% to 7% occurring only once. Sequencing was performed on PBMCs, taken at surgery. The receptor comes from a female donor with early-stage non-small cell lung cancer. The rearrangement uses TRBV6-1 and TRBJ1-2; D ambiguous. The CDR3 reads CASLRAPNGYTF. CDR3 in DNA: TGTGCCAGCCTCCGAGCGCCGAATGGCTACACCTTC.